This TCR beta chain was recorded in a study of OX40 agonist ivuxolimab in advanced cancers. Only in-frame clones appear in the TCRdb table, and some are missing; sequencing was by immunoSEQ multiplex PCR. Of some 97,000 clones detected, more than 85% appear once; the ten largest clones hold roughly 0.56%. V was cut by 0 bases and J by 1 base, with 7 bases left in between. CDR3 length: 14 residues. Germline V lookup: CDR1 SGHRS, CDR2 YFSETQ. V and J are TRBV5-1 and TRBJ1-1; D is undetermined. Here the sequenced sample was CD4+ or CD8+ T cells sorted from blood, taken in a trial of the OX40 agonist ivuxolimab. This receptor was taken from an adult with an advanced solid tumor such as melanoma, head and neck, liver or kidney cancer. The CDR3 region is CASSLDVPNTEAFF. CDR3 nucleotide sequence: TGCGCCAGCAGCTTGGACGTCCCGAACACTGAAGCTTTCTTT.